This paragraph reports one T cell receptor beta chain. The authors' processing: Nucleated cell number was recorded as an estimate derived from reference gene primer amplification. Profiling relied on immunoSEQ multiplex PCR, and the TCRdb table lists in-frame clones only, not all of them. V and J calls and clone size are as listed in that table; D and trimming were resolved from the DNA. The table lists tens of thousands of clones, approximately 79% of them singletons. CDR3 length equals 16 residues. Per germline, CDR1 SGHKS and CDR2 YYEKEE (reference sequence). With V trimmed by 0 bases and J by 8 bases, 7 bases remained unmatched. This specimen belongs to a study of blood T cell repertoires in COVID-19. Study context: Samples of COVID-19 (acute and convalescent) were obtained from the United States, Italy and Spain. T cells, B-cell-depleted T cells, or PBMCs supplied cDNA or gDNA.

Sequencing was performed on peripheral blood. This clonotype was obtained from a man aged 70-80 years with acute or convalescent COVID-19. This chain joins TRBV5-5 and TRBJ2-1, with TRBD1 identical over 11 bases. In DNA, the CDR3 is TGTGCCAGCAGCTTGGCTCCGGGACAGGGGGTATATGAGCAGTTCTTC. Residues: CASSLAPGQGVYEQFF.